Below, one T cell receptor (beta chain) is given with its context. Original processing methods: Scientists estimated how many nucleated cells there were by amplifying reference gene primers. The data were produced by immunoSEQ multiplex PCR, yet TCRdb's version contains in-frame clones alone and is incomplete. The DNA gave D and trimming, while V, J and clone size come from that table. The sample lists approximately 110,000 clones, approximately 84% seen once, with roughly 7% in the top ten. The sample belongs to a study of blood T cell repertoires in COVID-19. Study information: Sites across the United States, Italy and Spain contributed samples from acute and convalescent COVID-19. PBMCs, B-cell-depleted T cells, or T cells provided the cDNA or gDNA that made up the material.

The CDR3 is 18 residues long. This TCR was recovered from a woman aged 45-59 years with acute or convalescent COVID-19. The genes are TRBV12-2 and TRBJ1-5. TRBV12-2 is flagged as a pseudogene. Material: peripheral blood. Written as DNA, the CDR3 is TGTGCAAGTCGCTCCCAAACAAGAAGGAGGGGTAGCAATCAGCCCCAGCATTTT. This codes for CASRSQTRRRGSNQPQHF.